These 29 T cell receptor beta chains originate from one sample sequenced in a study of T cells expressing NK-cell markers. TCRdb reanalyzed the 5' RACE reads, giving one entry per CDR3 protein sequence and no DNA. The sample totals about 400,000 distinct CDR3 sequences. The specimen sequenced was blood T cells: a sorted CD56 or NKG2C T cell subset, CD4+ or CD8+ T cells, or bulk PBMC T cells (not recorded which). All receptors come from a woman aged 45-65 years in good health.

This chain links TRBV3-1 with TRBJ1-4; the TCRdb call, TRBD1, lacks DNA for checking. The germline CDR1 and CDR2 sequences are LGHDT and YNNKEL (reference sequence). This CDR3 is 13 amino acids long. The CDR3 loop is CASSLTGREKLFF.

The chain is built from TRBV12-3 or TRBV12-4 and TRBJ2-1; TCRdb reports TRBD2, a call that lacks DNA to check it against. The CDR3 sequence is 16 residues long. The CDR3 loop is CASSFAGVAGEHEQFF.

The J gene is TRBJ1-4, the V gene TRBV6-5; checking the TCRdb D call of TRBD1 is not possible without DNA. The germline V gene encodes CDR1 MNHEY and CDR2 SVGAGI. This CDR3 has 13 amino acids. The CDR3 protein is CASKGQLTGKLFF.

This rearrangement joins TRBV12-3 or TRBV12-4 to TRBJ2-1; TCRdb proposes TRBD2, but this gene call is untestable without DNA. The CDR3 has 13 amino acids. The chain's CDR3 is CASRQLGGNEQFF.

V and J are TRBV21-1 and TRBJ1-5. TRBV21-1 is classified as a pseudogene. The CDR3 covers 14 residues. The CDR3 spells CASSRGRRNQPQHF.

The chain combines TRBV5-1 with TRBJ2-1; with no DNA, the TCRdb D assignment of TRBD1 cannot be verified. The CDR3 totals 16 residues. Per the germline V gene, CDR1 is SGHRS and CDR2 is YFSETQ. CDR3: CASSLAGTGIYNEQFF.

V usage is TRBV6-6 and J usage is TRBJ2-1; TCRdb outputs TRBD1, but without DNA this stays unchecked. CDR3 length: 11 amino acids. Germline V CDR1 and CDR2: MNHNY, SVGAGI (reference sequence). Here the CDR3 reads CASQGAIEQFF.

This chain links TRBV6-5 with TRBJ2-3. The CDR3 runs to 17 residues. Germline CDR1 is MNHEY and CDR2 is SVGAGI. The chain's CDR3 is CASSYSVVSLSTDTQYF.

CDR3 residues: CASQGRGGSSYNEQFF. The rearrangement joins TRBV18 to TRBJ2-1; without DNA, the TCRdb call of TRBD2 cannot be checked. Germline lookup yields CDR1 KGHSH and CDR2 LQKENI. This CDR3 contains 16 residues.

The chain carries TRBV29-1 and TRBJ1-2. Germline lookup yields CDR1 SQVTM and CDR2 ANQGSEA. The length of the CDR3 is 11 residues. The CDR3 reads CSVKGEDGYTF.

The rearrangement uses TRBV4-1 and TRBJ2-1; TCRdb names TRBD1, which stays unverified in the absence of DNA. Per germline, CDR1 MGHRA and CDR2 YSYEKL. The CDR3 is made up of 16 amino acids. CDR3 amino acids: CASSRGGQGKVSEQFF.

The genes are TRBV20-1 and TRBJ2-3; TCRdb designates TRBD2, a call that cannot be tested without DNA. This CDR3 contains 14 residues. CDR1 is DFQATT and CDR2 is SNEGSKA in the germline V gene (reference sequence). The CDR3 loop reads CSASVGRASDTQYF.

The chain combines TRBV20-1 with TRBJ2-3; TCRdb picks TRBD1, but there is no DNA to check that call. Looked up from germline, CDR1 is DFQATT and CDR2 is SNEGSKA (reference sequence). The CDR3 sequence is 12 residues long. CDR3 protein: CSVREGIRTQYF.

The J gene is TRBJ2-2, the V gene TRBV5-1; TCRdb lists TRBD1, though no DNA is available to test this call. The CDR3 is 15 residues long. Germline CDR1 reads SGHRS; CDR2 reads YFSETQ. CDR3 sequence reads: CASSLWDRDAGELFF. Supplemented by reference TRBV5-1 and TRBJ2-2, the full variable domain reads KAGVTQTPRYLIKTRGQQVTLSCSPISGHRSVSWYQQTPGQGLQFLFEYFSETQRNKGNFPGRFSGRQFSNSRSEMNVSTLELGDSALYLCASSLWDRDAGELFFGEGSRLTVL.

This chain joins TRBV5-1 and TRBJ2-1; TCRdb's D gene call, TRBD2, goes unchecked for lack of DNA. The CDR3 has 14 amino acids. Per germline, CDR1 SGHRS and CDR2 YFSETQ. The CDR3 spells CASSFSGSRNEQFF.

The chain couples TRBV7-9 to TRBJ1-2; TCRdb picks TRBD1, but there is no DNA to check that call. Germline-derived CDR1 and CDR2 are SEHNR and FQNEAQ (reference sequence). The CDR3 has 13 residues. Here the CDR3 reads CASSLGTGDGYTF.

This sequence joins TRBV7-2 and TRBJ2-3. The CDR3 totals 15 residues. The V gene's germline CDR1 is SGHTA and CDR2 FQGNSA. CDR3 sequence: CASSRSGLSTDTQYF.

The chain recombines TRBV21-1 with TRBJ2-2; TCRdb indicates TRBD1, and absent DNA this call remains unverified. TRBV21-1 is deemed a pseudogene. The CDR3 runs 14 residues. The CDR3 sequence: CASSGQGNTGELFF.

The gene calls are TRBV7-2 and TRBJ2-2; lacking DNA, the TRBD2 call made by TCRdb goes unchecked. Germline values: CDR1 SGHTA, CDR2 FQGNSA. The CDR3 spans 15 residues. The CDR3 protein is CASSLPGGLGGELFF.

The chain combines TRBV12-3 or TRBV12-4 with TRBJ2-2; checking the TCRdb D call of TRBD1 is not possible without DNA. The CDR3 has 15 amino acids. This CDR3 reads CASSRQGALVGELFF.

The V and J genes are TRBV12-3 or TRBV12-4 and TRBJ2-7; TCRdb selects TRBD2, and the lack of DNA leaves this call unchecked. This CDR3 comprises 14 residues. The CDR3 loop reads CASSSVGQSYEQYF.

The chain recombines TRBV20-1 with TRBJ1-1. The germline CDR1 and CDR2 sequences are DFQATT and SNEGSKA (reference sequence). CDR3 length equals 13 residues. The CDR3 sequence: CSARYLSLTEAFF.

J is TRBJ2-3 and V is TRBV30; TCRdb picks TRBD2, but there is no DNA to check that call. This CDR3 is built from 16 residues. Per germline, CDR1 GTSNPN and CDR2 SVGIG (reference sequence). CDR3 protein: CAWKGPASGSTDTQYF.

V gene TRBV4-1 combines with J gene TRBJ2-5; the TRBD2 assignment by TCRdb is unverifiable without DNA. The V gene's germline CDR1 is MGHRA and CDR2 YSYEKL. This CDR3 is built from 16 residues. The CDR3 protein is CASSLVGTSGKETQYF.

This chain links TRBV5-1 with TRBJ2-3; TCRdb calls TRBD1, which cannot be checked without DNA. The CDR3 runs 13 residues. The V gene's germline CDR1 is SGHRS and CDR2 YFSETQ. The CDR3 region is CASSRLRAAHQYF.

The rearrangement joins TRBV27 to TRBJ2-2; the TCRdb D gene call, TRBD2, has no DNA to confirm it. CDR1 is MNHEY, CDR2 SMNVEV, per germline (reference sequence). This CDR3 is built from 16 residues. The CDR3 protein is CASSWVFGEYTGELFF.

This sequence joins TRBV5-6 and TRBJ2-1. The V gene's germline CDR1 is SGHDT and CDR2 YYEEEE. The CDR3 runs to 12 residues. The CDR3 sequence: CASSLSVNEQFF.

CDR3 in amino acids: CASSLTGLTGVGYEQYF. The chain joins TRBV27 to TRBJ2-7; the TCRdb D gene call, TRBD1, has no DNA to confirm it. The CDR3 is 17 residues long. Germline V gene lookup returns CDR1 MNHEY and CDR2 SMNVEV (reference sequence).

CDR3 loop: CASSPGLSYTGELFF. The chain uses TRBV7-2 and TRBJ2-2; absent DNA, TCRdb's TRBD2 call cannot be checked. CDR1 and CDR2 from the germline V gene are SGHTA and FQGNSA. This CDR3 contains 15 residues.